These 18 T cell receptor beta chains share one sample of origin, sequenced in a study of blood T cell repertoires in COVID-19. Profiling relied on immunoSEQ multiplex PCR, and the TCRdb table lists in-frame clones only, not all of them. Among about 170,000 clones, approximately 84% were seen once, and the ten largest hold 2.5% to 3%. Material for sequencing was peripheral blood. These receptors were taken from a woman aged 80 or over with COVID-19, enrolled during active disease.

This clone was counted a single time. The rearrangement joins TRBV28 to TRBJ1-6, with no clear D. V lost 6 bases, J lost 7 bases, and 13 bases lay in between. The germline V gene encodes CDR1 MDHEN and CDR2 SYDVKM. The CDR3 runs to 14 residues. The CDR3 region is CASSRLTLNSPLHF. The DNA for the CDR3 is TGTGCCAGCAGCCGCCTGACATTGAATTCACCCCTCCACTTT. Supplemented by reference TRBV28 and TRBJ1-6, the full variable domain reads DVKVTQSSRYLVKRTGEKVFLECVQDMDHENMFWYRQDPGLGLRLIYFSYDVKMKEKGDIPEGYSVSREKKERFSLILESASTNQTSMYLCASSRLTLNSPLHFGNGTRLTVT.

The chain combines TRBV7-8 with TRBJ2-2, with D maybe TRBD2 (5 bases). This CDR3 has 14 residues. Per germline, CDR1 SGHVS and CDR2 FQNEAQ. Deletions cut 1 base from V and 5 bases from J, with 8 bases between. This chain's CDR3 is CASSLVGGTGELFF. In nucleotides, the CDR3 is TGTGCCAGCAGCTTAGTCGGCGGGACCGGGGAGCTGTTTTTT.

The sample holds one count of this clone. The chain couples TRBV6-5 to TRBJ2-1; D call uncertain. CDR1 and CDR2 (germline): MNHEY, SVGAGI. The CDR3 totals 14 residues. V was cut by 0 bases and J by 3 bases, with 6 bases left in between. The CDR3: CASSYSEFYNEQFF. The CDR3 DNA reads TGTGCCAGCAGTTACTCGGAGTTCTACAATGAGCAGTTCTTC.

Comment on this clone: Mismatch with germline at one junction end may stem from a read error. The chain recombines TRBV27 with TRBJ1-2; no firm D call. The CDR3 runs 12 residues. Per germline, CDR1 MNHEY and CDR2 SMNVEV (reference sequence). The CDR3, as DNA: TGTGCCAGCCGGCCGGGGAACTCTGGCTACACCTTC. The encoded protein is CASRPGNSGYTF.

The V and J genes are TRBV6-2 or TRBV6-3 and TRBJ2-1, with D possibly matching TRBD1 (6 bases). CDR3 length: 15 residues. V lost 4 bases and J lost 5, with 15 bases in between. Germline-derived CDR1 and CDR2 are MNHEY and SVGEGT. The CDR3 DNA reads as TGTGCCAGCAGTTCCCTGGGGGCTAGCAACAATGAGCAGTTCTTC. As protein: CASSSLGASNNEQFF.

This chain connects TRBV5-4 to TRBJ1-1; 8 bases align to TRBD1. V shed 0 bases and J 0 bases; nucleotides not matched to a gene: 4. The CDR3 has 16 residues. CDR1 and CDR2 from the germline V gene are SGHNT and YYREEE (reference sequence). The CDR3 protein is CASSLGQGALNTEAFF. CDR3 DNA: TGTGCCAGCAGCTTGGGGCAGGGGGCTCTGAACACTGAAGCTTTCTTT. Full variable domain (outside the CDR3, taken from reference TRBV5-4 and TRBJ1-1): ETGVTQSPTHLIKTRGQQVTLRCSSQSGHNTVSWYQQALGQGPQFIFQYYREEENGRGNFPPRFSGLQFPNYSSELNVNALELDDSALYLCASSLGQGALNTEAFFGQGTRLTVV.

V is TRBV7-9 and J is TRBJ1-2, with D unclear. Looked up from germline, CDR1 is SEHNR and CDR2 is FQNEAQ (reference sequence). V gave up 3 bases and J gave up 5 bases, with 7 bases separating them. This CDR3 spans 12 amino acids. The CDR3 coding sequence is TGTGCCAGCAGCTTTGGAGGTTATGGCTACACCTTC. Translating it yields CASSFGGYGYTF.

The chain uses TRBV27 and TRBJ2-3; weak D call: TRBD1 (5 bases). Germline V CDR1 and CDR2: MNHEY, SMNVEV (reference sequence). CDR3 length: 15 amino acids. V was cut by 3 bases and J by 1 base, with 11 bases left in between. CDR3 nucleotides: TGTGCCAGCAGTTTTGGGGCCCTGGGCACAGATACGCAGTATTTT. The encoded protein is CASSFGALGTDTQYF.

The rearrangement links TRBV5-4 to TRBJ1-1; TRBD1 might be the D (6 bases). The CDR3 contains 13 residues. V lost 4 bases and J 3 bases, leaving 10 bases between the germline ends. The germline gives CDR1 SGHNT, CDR2 YYREEE (reference sequence). CDR3 sequence reads: CASSTDSHTEAFF. Written as DNA, the CDR3 is TGTGCCAGCAGCACGGACAGTCACACTGAAGCTTTCTTT.

The chain uses TRBV18 and TRBJ1-5; the D is unclear. Germline V gives CDR1 KGHSH, CDR2 LQKENI. V was pared by 3 bases and J by 5 bases, with 8 bases between. There are 13 residues in the CDR3. CDR3 region: CASSPSGDQPQHF. CDR3 nucleotide sequence: TGTGCCAGCTCACCGAGTGGAGATCAGCCCCAGCATTTT.

The J gene is TRBJ1-2, the V gene TRBV27; perhaps TRBD1 as D (6 bases). Germline V gene data show CDR1 as MNHEY and CDR2 as SMNVEV (reference sequence). This CDR3 region has 16 residues. V lost 2 bases and J 8 bases, leaving 21 bases between the germline ends. The CDR3, as DNA: TGTGCCAGCAGTTTAGGGTTCAGGGGAGACCCCTCCGGCTACACCTTC. As protein: CASSLGFRGDPSGYTF.

The J gene is TRBJ2-2, the V gene TRBV5-1; 9 bases fit TRBD1. The germline V gene encodes CDR1 SGHRS and CDR2 YFSETQ. V trimming: 5 bases; J trimming: 3 bases; junction bases outside the gene matches: 5. CDR3 length equals 15 residues. Here the CDR3 reads CASRHRQGDTGELFF. The DNA for the CDR3 is TGCGCCAGCAGACACCGACAGGGGGACACCGGGGAGCTGTTTTTT.

The chain combines TRBV12-3 or TRBV12-4 with TRBJ2-5, with TRBD1 matching over 10 bases. V lost 7 bases and J lost 5; bases outside the gene matches: 4. The CDR3 has 13 amino acids. CDR3 residues: CASTRTGGETQYF. CDR3 nucleotides: TGTGCCAGCACCCGGACAGGGGGTGAGACCCAGTACTTC.

This sequence joins TRBV27 and TRBJ2-3; D may be TRBD2 (5 bases). Germline V CDR1 and CDR2: MNHEY, SMNVEV (reference sequence). Trimming took off 6 bases at V and 9 bases at J, with 19 bases between the two ends. The CDR3 is made up of 14 amino acids. In DNA form, the CDR3 reads TGTGCCAGCAGCGGGGTCGGCAGACACGGAACGCAGTATTTT. This encodes CASSGVGRHGTQYF.

The gene calls are TRBV24-1 and TRBJ2-3; the match to TRBD2 covers 9 bases. Germline V gives CDR1 KGHDR, CDR2 SFDVKD. V gave up 12 bases and J gave up 1 base; unmatched junction bases: 19. CDR3 length equals 18 residues. The CDR3 loop reads CAPRIAGLAFDGTDTQYF. The CDR3, as DNA: TGTGCCCCCCGTATAGCGGGACTAGCTTTTGATGGCACAGATACGCAGTATTTT.

This sequence joins TRBV2 and TRBJ1-4, with 8 bases fitting TRBD1. After removal of 3 bases from V and 5 bases from J, the junction contained 5 bases not matched to a gene. Germline V gene sequence: CDR1 SNHLY, CDR2 FYNNEI. CDR3 length: 15 residues. This CDR3 is CASSDDRGRNEKLFF. CDR3 in DNA: TGTGCCAGCAGTGATGACAGGGGAAGAAATGAAAAACTGTTTTTT. Based on the CDR3 plus reference TRBV2 and TRBJ1-4, the full variable domain is EPEVTQTPSHQVTQMGQEVILRCVPISNHLYFYWYRQILGQKVEFLVSFYNNEISEKSEIFDDQFSVERPDGSNFTLKIRSTKLEDSAMYFCASSDDRGRNEKLFFGSGTQLSVL.

The V gene is TRBV7-7, the J gene TRBJ2-3; tentatively, D is TRBD1 or TRBD2 (5 bases each). V was cut by 4 bases and J by 6 bases, with 14 bases left in between. This CDR3 spans 14 amino acids. CDR1 is SSHAT and CDR2 is FNYEAQ in the germline V gene (reference sequence). The CDR3 region is CASSSAGSGDTQYF. The CDR3 DNA follows: TGTGCCAGCAGCTCAGCAGGGAGTGGGGATACGCAGTATTTT.

The chain has TRBV5-8 and TRBJ2-1, with 10 positions matching TRBD2. CDR3 length: 15 amino acids. Germline values: CDR1 SGHTS, CDR2 YDEGEE. The ends lost 1 base at V and 6 bases at J; junction bases unmatched: 4. CDR3 DNA sequence: TGTGCCAGCAGCTTGCCAGCGGGGGGGCTCAATGAGCAGTTCTTC. Translated, it gives CASSLPAGGLNEQFF.